Listed below are T cell receptor beta chains from one sample, sequenced in a study of beta chain features in type 1 diabetes. The method was immunoSEQ multiplex PCR; TCRdb's version includes in-frame clones alone and lacks a portion of them. The data hold about 320,000 clones, with 14% observed a single time. Sequenced input: central memory CD4+ T cells from blood. The source is a man aged 30-40 years in good health. Both conserved end residues are part of each CDR3. Each record gives: clone size, V gene, J gene, D gene, CDR3 protein, CDR3 DNA. D genes are given only for firm matches. Not all rows give a size; the values are once, few, many and, for expanded clones, a class.

clone_size: .; v_call: TRBV5-6; j_call: TRBJ2-2; d_call: .; cdr3_aa: CASRPKGVNTGELFF; cdr3_nt: TGTGCCAGCAGACCGAAGGGGGTGAACACCGGGGAGCTGTTTTTT
clone_size: .; v_call: TRBV6-1; j_call: TRBJ2-7; d_call: .; cdr3_aa: CASSEVGGGQSPEQYF; cdr3_nt: TGTGCCAGCAGTGAAGTTGGAGGGGGGCAATCTCCCGAGCAGTACTTC
clone_size: .; v_call: TRBV18; j_call: TRBJ1-5; d_call: .; cdr3_aa: CASSPGQNQPQHF; cdr3_nt: TGTGCCAGCTCACCGGGGCAGAATCAGCCCCAGCATTTT
clone_size: few; v_call: TRBV29-1; j_call: TRBJ2-2; d_call: TRBD2; cdr3_aa: CSVGSLAGPGELFF; cdr3_nt: TGCAGCGTTGGATCACTAGCGGGGCCCGGGGAGCTGTTTTTT
clone_size: few; v_call: TRBV2; j_call: TRBJ2-5; d_call: TRBD1; cdr3_aa: CASSERTGKETQYF; cdr3_nt: TGTGCCAGCAGTGAAAGGACAGGCAAAGAGACCCAGTACTTC
clone_size: .; v_call: TRBV7-2; j_call: TRBJ2-1; d_call: .; cdr3_aa: CASSLAYGNEQFF; cdr3_nt: TGTGCCAGCAGCTTAGCTTACGGAAATGAGCAGTTCTTC
clone_size: few; v_call: TRBV7-6; j_call: TRBJ2-3; d_call: .; cdr3_aa: CASSQSAGASTDTQYF; cdr3_nt: TGTGCCAGCAGCCAAAGTGCGGGGGCGAGCACAGATACGCAGTATTTT
clone_size: .; v_call: TRBV6-5; j_call: TRBJ2-3; d_call: .; cdr3_aa: CASSWGRTDTQYF; cdr3_nt: TGTGCCAGCAGTTGGGGGAGAACAGATACGCAGTATTTT
clone_size: few; v_call: TRBV30; j_call: TRBJ2-1; d_call: .; cdr3_aa: CAWEPGLGLNEQFF; cdr3_nt: TGTGCCTGGGAGCCGGGACTTGGTTTGAATGAGCAGTTCTTC
clone_size: few; v_call: TRBV7-2; j_call: TRBJ1-5; d_call: .; cdr3_aa: CASSFRDFNQPQHF; cdr3_nt: TGTGCCAGCAGCTTTCGGGACTTCAATCAGCCCCAGCATTTT
clone_size: few; v_call: TRBV5-1; j_call: TRBJ1-4; d_call: .; cdr3_aa: CASSEQTATNEKLFF; cdr3_nt: TGCGCCAGCAGTGAGCAGACTGCAACTAATGAAAAACTGTTTTTT
clone_size: .; v_call: TRBV5-1; j_call: TRBJ1-2; d_call: .; cdr3_aa: CASSSQQDNYGYTF; cdr3_nt: TGCGCCAGCAGCTCCCAACAGGACAACTATGGCTACACCTTC
clone_size: few; v_call: TRBV7-4; j_call: TRBJ2-5; d_call: .; cdr3_aa: CASSPRRSTANQETQYF; cdr3_nt: TGTGCCAGCAGCCCGAGAAGATCGACAGCTAACCAAGAGACCCAGTACTTC
clone_size: .; v_call: TRBV4-3; j_call: TRBJ1-4; d_call: .; cdr3_aa: CASSQDGGARNEKLFF; cdr3_nt: TGCGCCAGCAGCCAAGATGGGGGAGCCCGAAATGAAAAACTGTTTTTT
clone_size: few; v_call: TRBV6-1; j_call: TRBJ1-1; d_call: TRBD1; cdr3_aa: CASSSAGGTEAFF; cdr3_nt: TGTGCCAGCAGTTCCGCAGGGGGCACTGAAGCTTTCTTT
clone_size: .; v_call: TRBV5-1; j_call: TRBJ1-1; d_call: .; cdr3_aa: CASSLYGGGNTEAFF; cdr3_nt: TGCGCCAGCAGCTTGTATGGGGGTGGGAACACTGAAGCTTTCTTT
clone_size: few; v_call: TRBV2; j_call: TRBJ1-1; d_call: .; cdr3_aa: CATRLQGAEAFF; cdr3_nt: TGTGCCACGAGATTACAGGGCGCTGAAGCTTTCTTT
clone_size: .; v_call: TRBV10-2; j_call: TRBJ2-5; d_call: .; cdr3_aa: CASSVDSRETQYF; cdr3_nt: TGCGCCAGCAGCGTCGACAGCAGAGAGACCCAGTACTTC
clone_size: few; v_call: TRBV6-5; j_call: TRBJ1-2; d_call: .; cdr3_aa: CASSKAEHGRDGYTF; cdr3_nt: TGTGCCAGCTCTAAGGCAGAGCATGGGAGGGATGGCTACACCTTC
clone_size: .; v_call: TRBV25-1; j_call: TRBJ2-1; d_call: TRBD2; cdr3_aa: CASSALAGGPQFF; cdr3_nt: TGTGCCAGCAGTGCGCTAGCGGGAGGGCCGCAGTTCTTC
clone_size: few; v_call: TRBV4-1; j_call: TRBJ1-4; d_call: TRBD1; cdr3_aa: CASSLSGTGDEKLFF; cdr3_nt: TGCGCCAGCAGCCTTTCCGGGACAGGGGACGAAAAACTGTTTTTT
clone_size: .; v_call: TRBV2; j_call: TRBJ1-6; d_call: .; cdr3_aa: CASSEGTANSPLHF; cdr3_nt: TGTGCCAGCAGTGAAGGGACAGCTAATTCACCCCTCCACTTT
clone_size: .; v_call: TRBV6-5; j_call: TRBJ2-2; d_call: TRBD1; cdr3_aa: CASHRGLTGELFF; cdr3_nt: TGTGCCAGCCACAGGGGGTTAACCGGGGAGCTGTTTTTT
clone_size: .; v_call: TRBV11-1; j_call: TRBJ2-3; d_call: .; cdr3_aa: CASSSPAGTQYF; cdr3_nt: TGTGCCAGCAGTTCACCCGCGGGTACGCAGTATTTT
clone_size: few; v_call: TRBV6-6; j_call: TRBJ2-7; d_call: .; cdr3_aa: CATQRTVNSYEQYF; cdr3_nt: TGTGCCACCCAACGGACGGTAAACTCCTACGAGCAGTACTTC
clone_size: .; v_call: TRBV29-1; j_call: TRBJ1-2; d_call: TRBD1; cdr3_aa: CSVERMTGYGYTF; cdr3_nt: TGCAGCGTTGAGCGAATGACAGGGTATGGCTACACCTTC
clone_size: few; v_call: TRBV27; j_call: TRBJ2-2; d_call: TRBD2; cdr3_aa: CASTSGLAGGTGELFF; cdr3_nt: TGTGCCAGCACCTCAGGACTAGCGGGAGGGACCGGGGAGCTGTTTTTT
clone_size: .; v_call: TRBV6-5; j_call: TRBJ1-2; d_call: .; cdr3_aa: CASSELGRDGYTF; cdr3_nt: TGTGCCAGCAGTGAATTGGGCAGGGACGGCTACACCTTC
clone_size: .; v_call: TRBV7-7; j_call: TRBJ1-1; d_call: TRBD1; cdr3_aa: CASSLGGTGNTEAFF; cdr3_nt: TGTGCCAGCAGCTTAGGTGGGACAGGCAACACTGAAGCTTTCTTT
clone_size: few; v_call: TRBV10-3; j_call: TRBJ1-2; d_call: .; cdr3_aa: CAISPLDRNYGYTF; cdr3_nt: TGTGCCATCAGTCCCCTGGACAGAAACTATGGCTACACCTTC
clone_size: few; v_call: TRBV7-9; j_call: TRBJ2-1; d_call: .; cdr3_aa: CASSLGRANNEQFF; cdr3_nt: TGTGCCAGCAGCTTAGGGCGGGCTAACAATGAGCAGTTCTTC
clone_size: .; v_call: TRBV6-5; j_call: TRBJ1-2; d_call: .; cdr3_aa: CASSYSLFYGYTF; cdr3_nt: TGTGCCAGCAGTTACTCCCTGTTTTATGGCTACACCTTC
clone_size: .; v_call: TRBV27; j_call: TRBJ1-2; d_call: .; cdr3_aa: CASSLDRTYGYTF; cdr3_nt: TGTGCCAGCAGTTTAGACCGGACATATGGCTACACCTTC
clone_size: few; v_call: TRBV9; j_call: TRBJ1-3; d_call: .; cdr3_aa: CASSVGGTGQNTIYF; cdr3_nt: TGTGCCAGCAGCGTGGGTGGGACCGGCCAAAACACCATATATTTT
clone_size: .; v_call: TRBV11-3; j_call: TRBJ2-6; d_call: TRBD1; cdr3_aa: CASSLSPVGTGGPGANVLTF; cdr3_nt: TGTGCCAGCAGCTTATCCCCGGTGGGGACAGGGGGCCCTGGGGCCAACGTCCTGACTTTC
clone_size: few; v_call: TRBV11-2; j_call: TRBJ2-4; d_call: .; cdr3_aa: CASSFRDGLDIQYF; cdr3_nt: TGTGCCAGCAGCTTTCGGGACGGTCTAGACATTCAGTACTTC
clone_size: .; v_call: TRBV6-6; j_call: TRBJ1-5; d_call: .; cdr3_aa: CASRRTGNNQPQHF; cdr3_nt: TGTGCCAGCAGACGTACAGGGAATAATCAGCCCCAGCATTTT
clone_size: few; v_call: TRBV27; j_call: TRBJ2-7; d_call: TRBD1; cdr3_aa: CASSSPTGFPYEQYF; cdr3_nt: TGTGCCAGCAGTTCCCCGACAGGGTTTCCCTACGAGCAGTACTTC
clone_size: .; v_call: TRBV30; j_call: TRBJ1-1; d_call: TRBD1; cdr3_aa: CAWSRQGGKAFF; cdr3_nt: TGTGCCTGGAGTAGACAGGGTGGTAAAGCTTTCTTT
clone_size: few; v_call: TRBV2; j_call: TRBJ1-1; d_call: .; cdr3_aa: CASSAGVGRAFF; cdr3_nt: TGTGCCAGCAGTGCAGGAGTTGGGCGGGCTTTCTTT
clone_size: .; v_call: TRBV5-8; j_call: TRBJ2-5; d_call: .; cdr3_aa: CASSWQGETQYF; cdr3_nt: TGTGCCAGCAGCTGGCAAGGAGAGACCCAGTACTTC
clone_size: few; v_call: TRBV6-5; j_call: TRBJ1-2; d_call: TRBD1; cdr3_aa: CASSPDRGIYGYTF; cdr3_nt: TGTGCCAGCAGTCCCGACAGGGGGATATATGGCTACACCTTC
clone_size: .; v_call: TRBV4-2; j_call: TRBJ2-3; d_call: .; cdr3_aa: CASSRLGSGSTDTQYF; cdr3_nt: TGTGCCAGCAGCCGCCTGGGGAGCGGGAGCACAGATACGCAGTATTTT
clone_size: few; v_call: TRBV6-5; j_call: TRBJ1-2; d_call: TRBD1; cdr3_aa: CASTTGQGANGYTF; cdr3_nt: TGTGCCAGCACCACCGGACAGGGTGCCAATGGCTACACCTTC
clone_size: .; v_call: TRBV7-2; j_call: TRBJ2-1; d_call: .; cdr3_aa: CASSLLASEQFF; cdr3_nt: TGTGCCAGCAGCTTATTGGCGTCTGAGCAGTTCTTC
clone_size: .; v_call: TRBV5-1; j_call: TRBJ1-1; d_call: TRBD1; cdr3_aa: CASSRDRAENKAFF; cdr3_nt: TGCGCCAGCAGCCGGGACAGGGCGGAAAACAAAGCTTTCTTT
clone_size: .; v_call: TRBV11-1; j_call: TRBJ1-2; d_call: .; cdr3_aa: CASSLDRTANYGYTF; cdr3_nt: TGTGCCAGCAGCTTAGACAGGACAGCTAACTATGGCTACACCTTC
clone_size: few; v_call: TRBV7-6; j_call: TRBJ2-1; d_call: .; cdr3_aa: CASSFGLANNEQFF; cdr3_nt: TGTGCCAGCAGCTTCGGCCTGGCCAACAATGAGCAGTTCTTC
clone_size: medium-sized; v_call: TRBV6-1; j_call: TRBJ2-1; d_call: TRBD2; cdr3_aa: CASSEESTSGYSDSYNEQFF; cdr3_nt: TGTGCCAGCAGTGAAGAATCGACTAGCGGGTACTCAGACTCCTACAATGAGCAGTTCTTC
clone_size: .; v_call: TRBV6-6; j_call: TRBJ1-1; d_call: .; cdr3_aa: CAATGTSNTEAFF; cdr3_nt: TGTGCCGCCACCGGGACATCGAACACTGAAGCTTTCTTT
clone_size: once; v_call: TRBV2; j_call: TRBJ1-1; d_call: .; cdr3_aa: CASRFTGYTEAFF; cdr3_nt: TGTGCCAGCAGATTCACAGGGTACACTGAAGCTTTCTTT
clone_size: .; v_call: TRBV10-3; j_call: TRBJ1-6; d_call: .; cdr3_aa: CATEDNSPLHF; cdr3_nt: TGTGCCACCGAAGATAATTCACCCCTCCACTTT
clone_size: few; v_call: TRBV5-4; j_call: TRBJ2-1; d_call: .; cdr3_aa: CASSRAERSASYNEQFF; cdr3_nt: TGTGCCAGCAGCCGCGCGGAGCGGTCCGCCTCCTACAATGAGCAGTTCTTC
clone_size: .; v_call: TRBV6-1; j_call: TRBJ2-3; d_call: TRBD2; cdr3_aa: CASSETSGRSYF; cdr3_nt: TGTGCCAGCAGTGAGACTAGCGGGAGGTCGTATTTT
clone_size: many; v_call: TRBV6-1; j_call: TRBJ2-3; d_call: TRBD2; cdr3_aa: CASRPPTSGTDTQYF; cdr3_nt: TGTGCCAGCAGGCCCCCGACTAGCGGCACAGATACGCAGTATTTT
clone_size: few; v_call: TRBV7-8; j_call: TRBJ2-5; d_call: TRBD1; cdr3_aa: CASSTGWDRVETQYF; cdr3_nt: TGTGCCAGCAGCACGGGATGGGACAGGGTTGAGACCCAGTACTTC
clone_size: few; v_call: TRBV7-9; j_call: TRBJ1-1; d_call: .; cdr3_aa: CASSKGMPRYSAFF; cdr3_nt: TGTGCCAGCAGCAAGGGGATGCCGAGGTATTCAGCTTTCTTT